This T cell receptor beta chain was captured by sequencing in a study of human T cells and chemical hapten exposure. Regarding the study as a whole: TCRs at high frequency, those above 1 in 1000, did not change with DPC sensitization.

The CDR3 covers 14 residues. Germline CDR1 and CDR2: SGHAT and FQNNGV. V shed 1 base, J shed 16 bases, and the junction held 8 bases outside the gene matches. This clonotype has a handful of counts. Its target is unknown. Regarding time point: patch test 3, about 24 weeks after DPC sensitization. Indicated treatment: therapeutic diphenylcyclopropenone sensitization with weekly scalp DPC. TCRdb reanalysed the RACE reads using MiXCR and keeps one entry per CDR3 protein. Of approximately 110,000 distinct CDR3 sequences detected, 30% to 35% appear once; the ten largest clones hold around 2.5%. This chain links TRBV11-2 with TRBJ2-1; 12 positions agree with TRBD1. The TCR sequence derives from a man aged 40-50 years with alopecia areata. Some clones in this sample may be carry-over from other donors' samples. Material: whole blood, obtained in connection with sensitization to the hapten diphenylcyclopropenone (DPC). This CDR3 is CASSLGDRDRGPFF. The CDR3 DNA follows: TGTGCCAGCAGCTTAGGGGACCGGGACAGGGGGCCATTCTTC. Variable domain in full (rest from reference TRBV11-2 and TRBJ2-1): EAGVAQSPRYKIIEKRQSVAFWCNPISGHATLYWYQQILGQGPKLLIQFQNNGVVDDSQLPKDRFSAERLKGVDSTLKIQPAKLEDSAVYLCASSLGDRDRGPFFGPGTRLTVL.